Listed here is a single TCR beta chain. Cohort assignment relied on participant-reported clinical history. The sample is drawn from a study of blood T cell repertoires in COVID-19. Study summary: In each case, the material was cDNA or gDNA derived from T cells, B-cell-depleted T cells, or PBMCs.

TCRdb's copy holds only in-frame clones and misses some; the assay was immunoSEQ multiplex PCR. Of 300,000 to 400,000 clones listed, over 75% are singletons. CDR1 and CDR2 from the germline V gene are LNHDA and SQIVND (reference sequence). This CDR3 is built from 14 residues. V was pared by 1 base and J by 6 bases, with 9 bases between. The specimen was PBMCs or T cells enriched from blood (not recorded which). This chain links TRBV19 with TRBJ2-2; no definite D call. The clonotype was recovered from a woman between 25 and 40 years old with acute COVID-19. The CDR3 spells CASSIAGTSGELFF. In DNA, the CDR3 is TGTGCCAGTAGTATAGCCGGTACCTCCGGGGAGCTGTTTTTT.